The clone carrying this T cell receptor beta chain was observed a handful of times. Per the germline V gene, CDR1 is LGHNA and CDR2 is YNFKEQ. The CDR3 extends over 18 amino acids. Trimming removed 0 bases from V and 3 bases from J; junction bases left unmatched: 13. Per the authors' pipeline: Amplification from reference gene primers served as the basis for estimated nucleated cell counts. The repertoire was sequenced with immunoSEQ multiplex PCR; TCRdb's copy has only in-frame clones and lacks some. That table gives V, J and clone size, and the DNA gave D and trimming. The table has approximately 150,000 clones, 93% seen once. This sample was taken from a study of blood T cell repertoires in COVID-19. Study at large: Sites across the United States, Italy and Spain contributed samples from acute and convalescent COVID-19.

This TCR came from a woman aged 55-70 years with COVID-19, enrolled during active disease. The sequencing input was peripheral blood. This chain joins TRBV4-2 and TRBJ1-1; TRBD1 matches 7 bases. The CDR3 nucleotides are TGTGCCAGCAGCCAAGACCAGGGGGTAGGGGCTTCGGACACTGAAGCTTTCTTT. Its translation: CASSQDQGVGASDTEAFF.